These 14 T cell receptor beta chains were all obtained from the same sample, sequenced in a study of T cell responses to AZD1222 COVID-19 vaccine. Some clones are missing from TCRdb's copy, which holds only in-frame ones; the method was immunoSEQ multiplex PCR. The data hold about 120,000 clones, with around 89% observed a single time. Sequenced material: peripheral blood, taken on day 0 of MenACWY control vaccination. These receptor sequences come from an adult in good health.

This sequence joins TRBV7-2 and TRBJ1-1; no reliable D call. V gave up 0 bases and J gave up 0 bases, with 5 bases separating them. Germline V CDR1 and CDR2: SGHTA, FQGNSA. The CDR3 extends over 14 amino acids. CDR3 nucleotides: TGTGCCAGCAGCTTAGCGTTCCTGAACACTGAAGCTTTCTTT. Residues: CASSLAFLNTEAFF.

The chain couples TRBV6-5 to TRBJ1-3, with D unclear. Germline assignment: CDR1 MNHEY and CDR2 SVGAGI. The CDR3 loop spans 14 amino acids. V lost 5 bases and J lost 4, with 12 bases in between. In DNA form, the CDR3 reads TGTGCCAGCAGTCGAGGAGGCGCCGGAAACACCATATATTTT. Residues: CASSRGGAGNTIYF.

The chain is built from TRBV19 and TRBJ1-5; D perhaps matches TRBD1 (6 bases). The CDR3 runs to 19 residues. Trimming stripped 2 bases from V and 4 bases from J, with 24 bases between. Germline V gene lookup returns CDR1 LNHDA and CDR2 SQIVND (reference sequence). CDR3 protein: CASSIIGGQSTDRNQPQHF. The CDR3 region has the DNA TGTGCCAGTAGTATAATTGGAGGACAGAGCACAGATCGAAATCAGCCCCAGCATTTT. Together with reference TRBV19 and TRBJ1-5, the CDR3 gives the full variable domain: DGGITQSPKYLFRKEGQNVTLSCEQNLNHDAMYWYRQDPGQGLRLIYYSQIVNDFQKGDIAEGYSVSREKKESFPLTVTSAQKNPTAFYLCASSIIGGQSTDRNQPQHFGDGTRLSIL.

This chain uses TRBV5-6 with TRBJ1-2; D is uncertain. Germline V gene data show CDR1 as SGHDT and CDR2 as YYEEEE. The V gene lost 3 bases and the J gene lost 7 bases, with 13 bases spanning the gap. The CDR3 runs to 13 residues. CDR3 residues: CASSSTVEGGYTF. CDR3 nucleotide sequence: TGTGCCAGCAGCTCAACGGTGGAGGGTGGCTACACCTTC. Variable domain in full (rest from reference TRBV5-6 and TRBJ1-2): DAGVTQSPTHLIKTRGQQVTLRCSPKSGHDTVSWYQQALGQGPQFIFQYYEEEERQRGNFPDRFSGHQFPNYSSELNVNALLLGDSALYLCASSSTVEGGYTFGSGTRLTVV.

The CDR3: CASSQDPTGFGNTIYF. CDR3 DNA: TGCGCCAGCAGCCAGGATCCTACAGGGTTTGGAAACACCATATATTTT. V and J are TRBV4-3 and TRBJ1-3, with a weak D call TRBD1 (6 bases). The CDR3 totals 16 residues. V was shortened by 3 bases and J by 3 bases, with 15 bases between the two germline ends. The germline V gene encodes CDR1 LGHNA and CDR2 YSLEER.

The J gene is TRBJ1-5, the V gene TRBV7-8; the D gene is possibly TRBD1 (5 bases). CDR3 length: 13 residues. Germline assignment: CDR1 SGHVS and CDR2 FQNEAQ. Trimming took off 3 bases at V and 4 bases at J, with 7 bases between the two ends. The CDR3 spells CASSFDSNQPQHF. The CDR3 bases are TGTGCCAGCAGCTTCGACAGTAATCAGCCCCAGCATTTT.

The rearrangement links TRBV7-9 to TRBJ1-2, with unresolved D. Trimming took 0 bases from V and 4 from J, leaving 12 bases between them. This CDR3 region has 15 residues. CDR1 SEHNR and CDR2 FQNEAQ come from the germline V gene (reference sequence). Here the CDR3 reads CASSLADTVGYGYTF. For the CDR3, the DNA is TGTGCCAGCAGCTTAGCTGACACGGTTGGCTATGGCTACACCTTC. Looking up the rest from reference TRBV7-9 and TRBJ1-2 gives the full variable domain: DTGVSQNPRHKITKRGQNVTFRCDPISEHNRLYWYRQTLGQGPEFLTYFQNEAQLEKSRLLSDRFSAERPKGSFSTLEIQRTEQGDSAMYLCASSLADTVGYGYTFGSGTRLTVV.

V gene TRBV6-5 combines with J gene TRBJ1-2, with D perhaps TRBD1 (6 bases). The CDR3 is 16 residues long. CDR1 and CDR2 (germline): MNHEY, SVGAGI. The V end lost 2 bases, the J end lost 4 bases, and 17 bases lay between the germline ends. Here the CDR3 DNA reads TGTGCCAGCAGTTACGGTACAGGGACCATAGGCTATGGCTACACCTTC. Protein: CASSYGTGTIGYGYTF.

V is TRBV29-1 and J is TRBJ2-5, with D possibly TRBD1 on 6 matching bases. The CDR3 consists of 12 residues. Trimming took off 4 bases at V and 5 bases at J, with 11 bases between the two ends. The germline V gene encodes CDR1 SQVTM and CDR2 ANQGSEA. For the CDR3, the DNA is TGCAGCGTTGGACAGGTGACGGAGACCCAGTACTTC. Translating it yields CSVGQVTETQYF.

The rearrangement links TRBV6-2 or TRBV6-3 to TRBJ2-6; D uncertain. Germline lookup yields CDR1 MNHEY and CDR2 SVGEGT. The CDR3 runs to 14 residues. With 5 bases removed from V and 0 bases from J, the gap between germline ends came to 5 bases. The CDR3 here is CASSVNSGANVLTF. The CDR3 nucleotides are TGTGCCAGCAGTGTAAACTCTGGGGCCAACGTCCTGACTTTC.

This clone has only a few counts. V gene TRBV19 combines with J gene TRBJ1-5, with 8 bases aligning to TRBD1. The CDR3 runs 15 residues. The V and J ends lost 3 bases and 3 bases, in that order; junction bases with no gene match: 4. Germline CDR1 reads LNHDA; CDR2 reads SQIVND (reference sequence). CDR3 nucleotides: TGTGCCAGTAGTATGGCAGGGGGCTTCAATCAGCCCCAGCATTTT. As protein: CASSMAGGFNQPQHF.

V gene TRBV30 combines with J gene TRBJ1-1; no firm D call. V shed 5 bases and J shed 6 bases, with 13 bases lying between them. Germline CDR1 GTSNPN, CDR2 SVGIG (reference sequence). This CDR3 has 12 amino acids. The chain's CDR3 is CAWDRQTAEAFF. CDR3 nucleotides: TGTGCCTGGGATAGGCAGACGGCTGAAGCTTTCTTT.

This chain joins TRBV23-1 and TRBJ2-7; no firm D call. TRBV23-1 is labeled an ORF, and its function is uncertain. The V and J ends lost 5 bases and 5 bases respectively, with 34 bases between them. This CDR3 has 20 amino acids. CDR3 residues: CASSSILIDWVPYDPDEQYF. As DNA, the CDR3 is TGCGCCAGCAGTTCGATTCTAATTGATTGGGTCCCCTACGACCCCGACGAGCAGTACTTC.

The gene calls are TRBV11-2 and TRBJ2-1; 10 nucleotides line up with TRBD1. This CDR3 spans 14 amino acids. The V segment lost 5 bases and the J segment 6 bases; nucleotides outside the gene matches: 4. The germline CDR1 and CDR2 sequences are SGHAT and FQNNGV. The CDR3 nucleotides read TGTGCCAGCAGCCCGGGACAGGGGTTCAATGAGCAGTTCTTC. This encodes CASSPGQGFNEQFF.